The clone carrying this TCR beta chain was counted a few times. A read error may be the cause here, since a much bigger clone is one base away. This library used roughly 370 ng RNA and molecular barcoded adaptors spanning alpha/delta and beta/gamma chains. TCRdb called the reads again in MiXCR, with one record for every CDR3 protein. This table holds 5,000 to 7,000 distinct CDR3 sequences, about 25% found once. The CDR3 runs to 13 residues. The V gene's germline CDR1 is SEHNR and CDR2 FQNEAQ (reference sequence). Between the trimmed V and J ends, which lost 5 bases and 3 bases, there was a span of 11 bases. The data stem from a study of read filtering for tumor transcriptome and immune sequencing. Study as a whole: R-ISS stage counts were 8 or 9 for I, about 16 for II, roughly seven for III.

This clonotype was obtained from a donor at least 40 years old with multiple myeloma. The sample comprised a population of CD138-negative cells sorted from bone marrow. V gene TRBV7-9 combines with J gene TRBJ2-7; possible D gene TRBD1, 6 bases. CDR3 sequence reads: CASSLGGHYEQYF. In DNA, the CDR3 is TGTGCCAGCAGCCTTGGGGGCCACTACGAGCAGTACTTC.